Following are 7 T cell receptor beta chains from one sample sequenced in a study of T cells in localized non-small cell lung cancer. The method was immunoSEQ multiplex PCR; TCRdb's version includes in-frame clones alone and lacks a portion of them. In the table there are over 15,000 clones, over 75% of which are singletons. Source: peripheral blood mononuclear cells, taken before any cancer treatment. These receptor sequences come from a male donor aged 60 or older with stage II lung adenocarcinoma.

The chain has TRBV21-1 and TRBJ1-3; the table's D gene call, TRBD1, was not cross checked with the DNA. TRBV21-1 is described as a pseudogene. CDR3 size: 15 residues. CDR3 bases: TGTGCCAGCAAGCTCGAGACAGGGATAAGAAACACCATATATTTT. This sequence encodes CASKLETGIRNTIYF.

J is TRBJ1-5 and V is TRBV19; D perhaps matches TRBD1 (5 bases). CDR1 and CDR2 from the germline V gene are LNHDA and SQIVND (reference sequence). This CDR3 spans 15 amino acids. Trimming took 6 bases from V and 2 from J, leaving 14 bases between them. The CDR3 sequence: CASRNGGGGNQPQHF. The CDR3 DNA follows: TGTGCCAGTAGGAATGGGGGGGGAGGCAATCAGCCCCAGCATTTT.

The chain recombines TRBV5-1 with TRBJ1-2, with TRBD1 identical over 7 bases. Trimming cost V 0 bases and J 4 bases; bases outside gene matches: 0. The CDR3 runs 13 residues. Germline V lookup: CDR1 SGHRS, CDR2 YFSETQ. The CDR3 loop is CASSLDRGYGYTF. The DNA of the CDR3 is TGCGCCAGCAGCTTGGACAGGGGCTATGGCTACACCTTC.

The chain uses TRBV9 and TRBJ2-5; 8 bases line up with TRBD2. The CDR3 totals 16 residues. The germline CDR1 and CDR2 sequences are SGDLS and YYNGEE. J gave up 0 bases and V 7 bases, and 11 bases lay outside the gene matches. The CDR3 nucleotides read TGTGCCAGCTCGGATAAACCGGGAGGGGACCAAGAGACCCAGTACTTC. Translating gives CASSDKPGGDQETQYF.

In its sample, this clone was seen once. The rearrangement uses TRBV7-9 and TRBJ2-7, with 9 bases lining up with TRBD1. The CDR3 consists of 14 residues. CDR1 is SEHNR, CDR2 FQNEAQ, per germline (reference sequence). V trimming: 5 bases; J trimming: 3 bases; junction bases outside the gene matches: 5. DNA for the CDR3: TGTGCCAGCAGCCAAACAGGGGGCGGCTACGAGCAGTACTTC. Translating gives CASSQTGGGYEQYF.

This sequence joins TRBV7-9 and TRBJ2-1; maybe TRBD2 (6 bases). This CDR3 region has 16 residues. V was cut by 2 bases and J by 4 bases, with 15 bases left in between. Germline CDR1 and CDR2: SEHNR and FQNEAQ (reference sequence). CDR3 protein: CASSLLGSGTYNEQFF. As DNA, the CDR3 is TGTGCCAGCAGCTTACTGGGTAGCGGTACTTACAATGAGCAGTTCTTC.

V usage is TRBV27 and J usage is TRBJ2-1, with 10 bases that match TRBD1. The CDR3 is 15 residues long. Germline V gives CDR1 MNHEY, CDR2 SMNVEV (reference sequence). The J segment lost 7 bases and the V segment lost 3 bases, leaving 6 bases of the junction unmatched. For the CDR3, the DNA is TGTGCCAGCAGTTTGGACAGGGGGTTGGGGAATGAGCAGTTCTTC. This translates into CASSLDRGLGNEQFF.